This T cell receptor beta chain derives from a study of shared clonotypes between healthy human individuals. Study results and caveats: Generation probabilities were higher for clonotypes shared across all four sorted-subset donors than for unshared ones. Naive subsets usually exceeded memory subsets in estimated richness.

Using immunoSEQ multiplex PCR, the repertoire was profiled, and TCRdb retains in-frame clones only, with some absent. The sample shows 2,500,000 or so clones, roughly 93% of them seen only once. The donors, all of them Caucasian adults, lived in Nashville, Tennessee. CD45RA+ naive and CD45RA-negative memory subsets were separated from CD4+ cells. Notes on this clone: As yet, its antigen is unknown.

CDR1 LNHDA and CDR2 SQIVND come from the germline V gene (reference sequence). V was pared by 0 bases and J by 5 bases, with 8 bases of the junction left unmatched. CDR3 length: 16 residues. The sample consisted of naive CD4+ T cells from PBMCs. The subset denotes: CD45RA+ positively selected. The V call is TRBV19, the J call TRBJ2-5, with 8 bases aligning to TRBD2. This sequence originates from a man between 18 and 29 years old in good health. Some clones in this sample may be carry-over from other donors' samples. Here the CDR3 reads CASSIDTGGPRETQYF. The CDR3 region has the DNA TGTGCCAGTAGTATAGATACGGGAGGGCCGCGGGAGACCCAGTACTTC.